A single sample is the source of the 3 T cell receptor beta chains below, sequenced in a study of blood T cell repertoires in COVID-19. TCRdb keeps only in-frame clones here, not all; method: immunoSEQ multiplex PCR. The sample holds fewer than 200,000 clones, approximately 90% seen once. Input material: peripheral blood. The receptors stem from a man aged 50 to 60 who had recovered from COVID-19.

The J gene is TRBJ1-2, the V gene TRBV6-4; no clear D gene. CDR3 length: 14 amino acids. CDR1 is MRHNA, CDR2 SNTAGT, per germline. V lost 5 bases, J lost 6 bases, and 16 bases lay in between. CDR3 sequence (DNA): TGTGCCAGCAGTCCATTCGGGAGCCGTGATGGCTACACCTTC. Amino acid sequence: CASSPFGSRDGYTF.

The J gene is TRBJ2-4, the V gene TRBV6-6; 7 bases are a match to TRBD1. V gave up 10 bases and J gave up 2 bases; unmatched junction bases: 5. Germline lookup yields CDR1 MNHNY and CDR2 SVGAGI (reference sequence). The CDR3 is 13 residues long. The CDR3 DNA reads as TGTGCCATCCGACAGGGAACCAAAAACATTCAGTACTTC. It is translated as CAIRQGTKNIQYF.

This chain joins TRBV7-9 and TRBJ2-2, with TRBD2 matching 8 bases. CDR3 length: 16 amino acids. Germline-derived CDR1 and CDR2 are SEHNR and FQNEAQ (reference sequence). J lost 4 bases, V lost 5 bases, and 9 bases had no gene match. The CDR3 loop is CASSVAGTRTTGELFF. The CDR3 bases are TGTGCCAGCAGCGTCGCCGGGACTAGGACCACCGGGGAGCTGTTTTTT.